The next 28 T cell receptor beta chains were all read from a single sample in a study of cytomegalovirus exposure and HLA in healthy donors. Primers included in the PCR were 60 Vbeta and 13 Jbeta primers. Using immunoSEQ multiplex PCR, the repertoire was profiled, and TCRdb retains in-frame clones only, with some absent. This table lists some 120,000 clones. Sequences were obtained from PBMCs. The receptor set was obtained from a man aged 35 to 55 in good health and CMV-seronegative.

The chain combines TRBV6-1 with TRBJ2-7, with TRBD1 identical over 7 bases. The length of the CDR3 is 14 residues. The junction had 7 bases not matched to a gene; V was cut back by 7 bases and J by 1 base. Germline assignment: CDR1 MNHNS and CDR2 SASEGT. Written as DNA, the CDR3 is TGTGCCAGCACCCGGGACAGCTCTTCCTACGAGCAGTACTTC. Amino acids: CASTRDSSSYEQYF.

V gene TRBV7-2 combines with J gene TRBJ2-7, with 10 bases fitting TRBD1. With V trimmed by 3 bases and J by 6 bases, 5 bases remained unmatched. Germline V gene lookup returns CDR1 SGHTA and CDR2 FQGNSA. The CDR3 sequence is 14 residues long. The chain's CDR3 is CASSFRDRGGEQYF. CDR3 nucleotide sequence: TGTGCCAGCAGCTTCCGGGACAGGGGAGGCGAGCAGTACTTC.

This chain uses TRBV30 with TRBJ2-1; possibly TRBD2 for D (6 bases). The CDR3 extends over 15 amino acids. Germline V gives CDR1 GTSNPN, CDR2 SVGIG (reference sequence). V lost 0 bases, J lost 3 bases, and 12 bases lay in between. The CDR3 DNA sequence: TGTGCCTGGAGTGTAACTAGCCCCGGCTACAATGAGCAGTTCTTC. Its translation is CAWSVTSPGYNEQFF.

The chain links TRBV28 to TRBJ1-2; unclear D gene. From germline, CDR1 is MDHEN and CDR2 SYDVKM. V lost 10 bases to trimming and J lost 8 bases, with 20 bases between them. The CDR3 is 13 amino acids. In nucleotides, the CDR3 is TGTGCCACGGGAGGGCCCCCTGGAGTAGGCTACACCTTC. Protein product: CATGGPPGVGYTF.

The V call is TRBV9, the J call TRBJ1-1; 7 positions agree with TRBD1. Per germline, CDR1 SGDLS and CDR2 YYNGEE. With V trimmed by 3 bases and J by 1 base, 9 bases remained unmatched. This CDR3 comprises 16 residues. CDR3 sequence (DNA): TGTGCCAGCAGCGCCGTATCGGGACAGAAGAACACTGAAGCTTTCTTT. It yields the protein CASSAVSGQKNTEAFF.

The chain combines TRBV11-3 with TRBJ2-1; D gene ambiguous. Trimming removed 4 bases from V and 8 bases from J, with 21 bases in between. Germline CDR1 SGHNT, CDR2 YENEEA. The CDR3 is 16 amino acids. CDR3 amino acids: CASSSGQLSLFDEQFF. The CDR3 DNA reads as TGTGCCAGCAGCTCTGGGCAGCTTAGTCTGTTCGATGAGCAGTTCTTC.

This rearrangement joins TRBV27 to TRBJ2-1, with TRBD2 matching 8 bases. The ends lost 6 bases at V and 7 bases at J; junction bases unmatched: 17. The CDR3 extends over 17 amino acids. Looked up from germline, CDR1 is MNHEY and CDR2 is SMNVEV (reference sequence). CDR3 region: CASSIKSQRESRNEQFF. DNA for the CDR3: TGTGCCAGCAGCATTAAGTCGCAGCGGGAGAGTCGGAATGAGCAGTTCTTC.

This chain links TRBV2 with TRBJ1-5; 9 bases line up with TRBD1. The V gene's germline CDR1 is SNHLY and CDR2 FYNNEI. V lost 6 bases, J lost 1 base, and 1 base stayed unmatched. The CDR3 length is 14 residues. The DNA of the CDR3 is TGTGCCAGCAGGGGGACAGGGAGCAATCAGCCCCAGCATTTT. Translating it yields CASRGTGSNQPQHF. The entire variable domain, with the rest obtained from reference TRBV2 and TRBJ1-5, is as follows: EPEVTQTPSHQVTQMGQEVILRCVPISNHLYFYWYRQILGQKVEFLVSFYNNEISEKSEIFDDQFSVERPDGSNFTLKIRSTKLEDSAMYFCASRGTGSNQPQHFGDGTRLSIL.

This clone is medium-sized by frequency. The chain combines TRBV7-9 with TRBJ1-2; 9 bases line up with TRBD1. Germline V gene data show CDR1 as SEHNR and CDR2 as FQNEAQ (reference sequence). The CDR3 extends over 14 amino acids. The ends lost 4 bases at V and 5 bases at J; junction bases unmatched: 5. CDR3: CASSSSGQGYGYTF. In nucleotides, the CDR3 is TGTGCCAGCAGCTCCTCGGGACAGGGTTATGGCTACACCTTC. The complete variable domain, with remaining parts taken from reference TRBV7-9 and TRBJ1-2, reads DTGVSQNPRHKITKRGQNVTFRCDPISEHNRLYWYRQTLGQGPEFLTYFQNEAQLEKSRLLSDRFSAERPKGSFSTLEIQRTEQGDSAMYLCASSSSGQGYGYTFGSGTRLTVV.

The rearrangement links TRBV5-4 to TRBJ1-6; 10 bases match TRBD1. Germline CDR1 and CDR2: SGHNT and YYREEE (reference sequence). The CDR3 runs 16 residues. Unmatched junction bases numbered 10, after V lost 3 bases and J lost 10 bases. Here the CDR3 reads CASSYPGQGVISPLHF. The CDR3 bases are TGTGCCAGCAGCTACCCCGGACAGGGGGTCATCTCACCCCTCCACTTT.

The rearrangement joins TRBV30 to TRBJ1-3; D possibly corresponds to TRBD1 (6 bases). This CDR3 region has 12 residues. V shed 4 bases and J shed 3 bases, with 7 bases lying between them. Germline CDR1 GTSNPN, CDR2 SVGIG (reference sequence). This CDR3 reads CAWNRDGNTIYF. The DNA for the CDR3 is TGTGCCTGGAACAGGGATGGAAACACCATATATTTT.

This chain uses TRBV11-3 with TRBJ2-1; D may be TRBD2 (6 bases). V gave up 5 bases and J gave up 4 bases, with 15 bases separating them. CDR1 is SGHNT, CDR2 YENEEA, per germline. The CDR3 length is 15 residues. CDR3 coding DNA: TGTGCCAGCAGCCCGGACTACAGCGGGTACAATGAGCAGTTCTTC. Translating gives CASSPDYSGYNEQFF.

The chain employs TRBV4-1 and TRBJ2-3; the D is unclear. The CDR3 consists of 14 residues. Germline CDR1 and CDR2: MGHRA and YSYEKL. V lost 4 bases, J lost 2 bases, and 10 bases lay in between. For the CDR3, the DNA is TGCGCCAGCAGCCGAGTTACCCCCACAGATACGCAGTATTTT. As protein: CASSRVTPTDTQYF.

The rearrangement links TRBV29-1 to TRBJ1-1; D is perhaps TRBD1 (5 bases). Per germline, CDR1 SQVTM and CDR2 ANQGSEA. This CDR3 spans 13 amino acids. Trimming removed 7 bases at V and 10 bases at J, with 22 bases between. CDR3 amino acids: CSAEPGWGGSAFF. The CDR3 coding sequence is TGCAGCGCCGAACCGGGATGGGGGGGGTCAGCTTTCTTT.

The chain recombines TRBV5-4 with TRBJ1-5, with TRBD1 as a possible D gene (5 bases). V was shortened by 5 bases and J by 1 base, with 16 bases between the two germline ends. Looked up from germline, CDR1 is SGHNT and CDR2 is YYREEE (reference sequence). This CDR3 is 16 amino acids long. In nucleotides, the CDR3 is TGTGCCAGCAGTTCCAAGGAGGGGTTGAGCAATCAGCCCCAGCATTTT. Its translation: CASSSKEGLSNQPQHF.

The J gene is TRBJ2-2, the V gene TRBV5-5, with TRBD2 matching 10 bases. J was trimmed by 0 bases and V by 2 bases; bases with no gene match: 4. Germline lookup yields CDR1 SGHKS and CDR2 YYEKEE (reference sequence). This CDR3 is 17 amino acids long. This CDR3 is CASSLRTSGPNTGELFF. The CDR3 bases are TGTGCCAGCAGCTTACGGACTAGCGGTCCGAACACCGGGGAGCTGTTTTTT.

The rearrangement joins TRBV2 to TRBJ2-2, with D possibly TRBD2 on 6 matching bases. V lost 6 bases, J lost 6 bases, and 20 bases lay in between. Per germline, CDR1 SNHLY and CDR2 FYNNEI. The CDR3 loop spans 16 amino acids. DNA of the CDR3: TGTGCCAGCAGCCCCCGTGGCGGGACTGTTCCCGGGGAGCTGTTTTTT. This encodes CASSPRGGTVPGELFF.

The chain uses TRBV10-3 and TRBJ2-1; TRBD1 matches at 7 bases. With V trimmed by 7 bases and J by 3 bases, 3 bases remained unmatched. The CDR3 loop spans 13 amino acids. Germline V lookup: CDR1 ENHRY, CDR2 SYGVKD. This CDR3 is CAITGQVYNEQFF. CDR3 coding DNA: TGTGCCATCACTGGACAGGTCTACAATGAGCAGTTCTTC.

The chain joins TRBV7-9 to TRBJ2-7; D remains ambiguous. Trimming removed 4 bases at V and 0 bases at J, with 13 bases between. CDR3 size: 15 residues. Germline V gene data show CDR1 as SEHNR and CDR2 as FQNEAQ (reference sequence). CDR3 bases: TGTGCCAGCAGCTACCAGGCGATAAGCTCCTACGAGCAGTACTTC. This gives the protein CASSYQAISSYEQYF.

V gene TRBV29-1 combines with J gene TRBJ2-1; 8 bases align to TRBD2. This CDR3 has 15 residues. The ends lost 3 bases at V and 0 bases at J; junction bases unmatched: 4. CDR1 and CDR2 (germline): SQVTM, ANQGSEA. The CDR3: CSVEGTSNSYNEQFF. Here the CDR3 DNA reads TGCAGCGTTGAGGGGACTAGTAACTCCTACAATGAGCAGTTCTTC.

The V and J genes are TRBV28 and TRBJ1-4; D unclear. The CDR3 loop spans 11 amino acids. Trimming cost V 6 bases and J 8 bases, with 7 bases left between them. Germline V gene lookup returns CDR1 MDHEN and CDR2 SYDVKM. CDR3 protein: CASSPREKLFF. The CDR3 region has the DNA TGTGCCAGCAGCCCGCGCGAAAAACTGTTTTTT.

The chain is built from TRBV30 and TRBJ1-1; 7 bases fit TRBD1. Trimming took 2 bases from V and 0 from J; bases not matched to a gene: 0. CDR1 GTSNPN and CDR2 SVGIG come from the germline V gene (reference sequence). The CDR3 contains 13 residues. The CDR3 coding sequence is TGTGCCTGGAGTCAGGGGGTGAACACTGAAGCTTTCTTT. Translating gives CAWSQGVNTEAFF.

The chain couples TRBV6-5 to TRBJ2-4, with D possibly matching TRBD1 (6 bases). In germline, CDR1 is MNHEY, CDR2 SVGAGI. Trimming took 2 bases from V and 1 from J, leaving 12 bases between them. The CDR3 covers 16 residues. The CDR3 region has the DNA TGTGCCAGCAGTTACGGGACACCTTCGGCCAAAAACATTCAGTACTTC. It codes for CASSYGTPSAKNIQYF.

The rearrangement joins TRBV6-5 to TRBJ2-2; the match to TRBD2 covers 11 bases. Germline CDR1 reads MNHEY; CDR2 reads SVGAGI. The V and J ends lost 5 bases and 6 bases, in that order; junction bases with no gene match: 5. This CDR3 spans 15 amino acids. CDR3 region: CASSPTSGSSGELFF. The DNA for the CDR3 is TGTGCCAGCAGTCCTACTAGCGGGAGTTCCGGGGAGCTGTTTTTT.

CDR3: CASSESRHEGGYGYTF. Written as DNA, the CDR3 is TGCGCCAGCAGTGAGTCCAGACATGAAGGGGGCTATGGCTACACCTTC. This chain connects TRBV10-1 to TRBJ1-2; a possible D gene is TRBD1 (6 bases). CDR1 WNHNN and CDR2 SYGVQD come from the germline V gene (reference sequence). Trimming removed 0 bases at V and 4 bases at J, with 15 bases between. This CDR3 contains 16 residues.

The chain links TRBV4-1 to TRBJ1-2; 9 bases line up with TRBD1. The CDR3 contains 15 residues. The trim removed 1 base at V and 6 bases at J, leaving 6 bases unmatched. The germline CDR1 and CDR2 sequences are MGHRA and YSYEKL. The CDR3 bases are TGCGCCAGCAGCCAAGGACAGGGGGTTTGGGATGGCTACACCTTC. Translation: CASSQGQGVWDGYTF.

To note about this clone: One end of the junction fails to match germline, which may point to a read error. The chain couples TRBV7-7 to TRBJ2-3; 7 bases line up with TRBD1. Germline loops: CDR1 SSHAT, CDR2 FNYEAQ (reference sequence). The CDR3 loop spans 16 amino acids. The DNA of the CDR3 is TGTGCTAGCAGCCTCAATGTAGGGACAGACACAGATACGCAGTATTTT. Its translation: CASSLNVGTDTDTQYF.

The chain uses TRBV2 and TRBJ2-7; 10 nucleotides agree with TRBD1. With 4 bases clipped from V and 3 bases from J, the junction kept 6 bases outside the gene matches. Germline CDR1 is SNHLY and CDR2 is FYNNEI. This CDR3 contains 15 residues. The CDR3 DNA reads TGTGCCAGCAGTGCGGACAGGGGGAGGGACTACGAGCAGTACTTC. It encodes CASSADRGRDYEQYF.